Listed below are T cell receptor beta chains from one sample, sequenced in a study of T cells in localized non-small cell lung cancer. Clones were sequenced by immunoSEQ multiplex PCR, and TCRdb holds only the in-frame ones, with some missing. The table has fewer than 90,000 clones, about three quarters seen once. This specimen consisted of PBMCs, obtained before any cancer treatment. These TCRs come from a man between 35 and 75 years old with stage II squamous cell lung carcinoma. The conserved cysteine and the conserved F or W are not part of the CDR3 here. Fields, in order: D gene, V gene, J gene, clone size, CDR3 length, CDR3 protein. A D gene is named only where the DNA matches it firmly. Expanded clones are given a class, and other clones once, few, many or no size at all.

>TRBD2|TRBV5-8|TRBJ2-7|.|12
ASTPGLAGYEQY
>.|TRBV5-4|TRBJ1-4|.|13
ASSVKTTEHEKLF
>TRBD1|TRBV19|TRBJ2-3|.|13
ASSIRTGSTDTQY
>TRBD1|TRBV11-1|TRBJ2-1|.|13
ASSLRGTDYNEQF
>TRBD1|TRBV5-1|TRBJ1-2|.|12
ASSPRDRGYGYT
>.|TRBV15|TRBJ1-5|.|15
ATSARKDKISNQPQH
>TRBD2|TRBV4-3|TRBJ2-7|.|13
ASSQDSGGAYEQY
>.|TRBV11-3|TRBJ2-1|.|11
ASSPRTAGEQF
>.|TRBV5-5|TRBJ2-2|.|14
ASSLDWEWNTGELF
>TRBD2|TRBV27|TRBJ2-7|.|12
ASSFSGRVYEQY
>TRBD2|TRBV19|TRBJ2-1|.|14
ASSSKWSGRLNEQF
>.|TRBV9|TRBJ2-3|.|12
ASSVGMRGDTQY
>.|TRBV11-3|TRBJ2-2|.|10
ASSSFAGELF
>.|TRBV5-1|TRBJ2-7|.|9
ASSSLYEQY
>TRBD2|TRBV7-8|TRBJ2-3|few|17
ASSLRGRGEGLAGNTQY
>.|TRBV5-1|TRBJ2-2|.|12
ASSPATFSGELF
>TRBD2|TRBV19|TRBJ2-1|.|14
ASSPDRRGRRDEQF
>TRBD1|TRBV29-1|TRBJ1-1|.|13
SVVDRGEILAEAF
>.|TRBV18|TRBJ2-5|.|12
ASSPPSGRETQY
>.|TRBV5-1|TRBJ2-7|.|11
ASSLASGYEQY
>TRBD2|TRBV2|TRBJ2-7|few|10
ASTSGAYEQY
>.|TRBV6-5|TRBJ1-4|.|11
ASRGGYNEKLF
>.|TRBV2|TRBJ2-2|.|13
ASSDGRSSAGELF
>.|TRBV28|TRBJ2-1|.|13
ASSLFVARGNEQF
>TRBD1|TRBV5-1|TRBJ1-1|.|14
ASSLTSGTDEAEAF
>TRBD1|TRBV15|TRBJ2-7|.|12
ATSSDRGRAEQY
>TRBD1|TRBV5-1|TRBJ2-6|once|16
ASSLRTGDSSGANVLT
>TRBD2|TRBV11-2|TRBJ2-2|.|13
ASSPGRGHGGELF
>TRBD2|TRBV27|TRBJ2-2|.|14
ASKHAGGRYTGELF
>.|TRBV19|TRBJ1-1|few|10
ASSGDATEAF
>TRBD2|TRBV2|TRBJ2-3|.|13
ASSSSGRGEDTQY
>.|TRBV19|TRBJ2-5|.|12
ASRNSRTQETQY
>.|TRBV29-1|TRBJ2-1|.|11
SVEVKGSAEQF
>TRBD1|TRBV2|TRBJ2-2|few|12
ASTPTGSDGELF
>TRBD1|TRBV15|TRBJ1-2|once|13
ATSRVGQANYGYT
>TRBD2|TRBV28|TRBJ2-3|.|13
ASTPSGSGLDTQY
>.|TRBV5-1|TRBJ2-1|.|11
ASSLEAYNEQF
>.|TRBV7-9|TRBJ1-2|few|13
ASSLDAGKNYGYT
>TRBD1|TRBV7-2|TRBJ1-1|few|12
ASSPGQGNTEAF
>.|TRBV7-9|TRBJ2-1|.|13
ASSTRLGSYNEQF